The 22 T cell receptor beta chains listed next were all sequenced from one sample in a study of blood T cell repertoires in COVID-19. Some clones are missing from TCRdb's copy, which holds only in-frame ones; the method was immunoSEQ multiplex PCR. The table has roughly 160,000 clones, approximately 85% seen once. Source material: peripheral blood. The receptors here all came from an older man with COVID-19, enrolled during active disease.

The chain employs TRBV3-1 (or the pseudogene TRBV3-2) and TRBJ1-2; 12 nucleotides match TRBD1. Germline V gene sequence: CDR1 LGHDT, CDR2 YNNKEL (reference sequence). This CDR3 spans 16 amino acids. V was pared by 4 bases and J by 6 bases, with 9 bases of the junction left unmatched. CDR3 amino acids: CASSPIAGQGADGYTF. CDR3 in DNA: TGTGCCAGCAGCCCGATCGCGGGACAGGGGGCGGATGGCTACACCTTC.

The chain combines TRBV10-3 with TRBJ2-5, with D perhaps matching TRBD2 (5 bases). Germline CDR1 reads ENHRY; CDR2 reads SYGVKD. The CDR3 spans 13 residues. V lost 2 bases, J lost 2 bases, and 6 bases lay in between. CDR3 coding DNA: TGTGCCATCAGTGAGCGGGGTCAAGAGACCCAGTACTTC. It is translated as CAISERGQETQYF.

The genes are TRBV19 and TRBJ1-4; 8 nucleotides align to TRBD1. J lost 4 bases, V lost 4 bases, and 5 bases had no gene match. Germline V gene data show CDR1 as LNHDA and CDR2 as SQIVND (reference sequence). The length of the CDR3 is 15 residues. The CDR3 bases are TGTGCCAGTAGTAGGGGACAGGAGGTTAATGAAAAACTGTTTTTT. The encoded protein is CASSRGQEVNEKLFF.

The J gene is TRBJ2-2, the V gene TRBV5-1, with D possibly matching TRBD1 (6 bases). This CDR3 region has 13 residues. In germline, CDR1 is SGHRS, CDR2 YFSETQ. Trimming left V 4 bases short and J 6 bases short, with 10 bases between. CDR3 sequence (DNA): TGCGCCAGCAGCCACACAGGGCCCGGGGAGCTGTTTTTT. Amino acid sequence: CASSHTGPGELFF.

The J gene is TRBJ2-2, the V gene TRBV24-1; D not resolved. This CDR3 region has 13 residues. CDR1 and CDR2 from the germline V gene are KGHDR and SFDVKD. V lost 4 bases, J lost 5 bases, and 7 bases lay in between. CDR3 DNA sequence: TGTGCCACCAGTGACCCCCTTACCGGGGAGCTGTTTTTT. Translation: CATSDPLTGELFF.

This clone was detected only a few times. CDR3 nucleotide sequence: TGTGCCAGCAGTTACTCTCCATGGAACACCGGGGAGCTGTTTTTT. This translates into CASSYSPWNTGELFF. The rearrangement links TRBV6-6 to TRBJ2-2; no clear D. Trimming removed 0 bases from V and 1 base from J, with 6 bases in between. Germline CDR1 reads MNHNY; CDR2 reads SVGAGI (reference sequence). CDR3 size: 15 residues.

The V gene is TRBV18, the J gene TRBJ1-5, with a possible D match to TRBD1 (6 bases). The CDR3 has 14 amino acids. The V end was cut by 3 bases, the J end by 7 bases, with 13 bases between. Germline V gives CDR1 KGHSH, CDR2 LQKENI. CDR3 in amino acids: CASSPTTGPQPQHF. In DNA, the CDR3 is TGTGCCAGCTCACCGACTACAGGGCCCCAGCCCCAGCATTTT. Variable domain in full (rest from reference TRBV18 and TRBJ1-5): NAGVMQNPRHLVRRRGQEARLRCSPMKGHSHVYWYRQLPEEGLKFMVYLQKENIIDESGMPKERFSAEFPKEGPSILRIQQVVRGDSAAYFCASSPTTGPQPQHFGDGTRLSIL.

The chain recombines TRBV7-9 with TRBJ1-2; 8 bases are a match to TRBD1. V dropped 5 bases and J dropped 4; count of bases not matched to a gene: 3. The CDR3 covers 13 residues. CDR1 is SEHNR and CDR2 is FQNEAQ in the germline V gene (reference sequence). CDR3 loop: CASSIGQGYGYTF. The DNA of the CDR3 is TGTGCCAGCAGCATCGGACAGGGCTATGGCTACACCTTC.

The rearrangement uses TRBV6-5 and TRBJ2-5; 8 bases map to TRBD1. Germline CDR1 reads MNHEY; CDR2 reads SVGAGI. The CDR3 loop spans 14 amino acids. V was pared by 4 bases and J by 5 bases, with 6 bases of the junction left unmatched. CDR3 in DNA: TGTGCCAGCAGTTCGACAGGGGAAGGGGAGACCCAGTACTTC. Translation gives CASSSTGEGETQYF.

The chain combines TRBV5-5 with TRBJ1-2; TRBD1 might be the D (5 bases). The CDR3 totals 15 residues. Germline V gene data show CDR1 as SGHKS and CDR2 as YYEKEE (reference sequence). Trimming left V 2 bases short and J 3 bases short, with 14 bases between. The CDR3 DNA follows: TGTGCCAGCAGCTTATACAGGACCGCCGACTATGGCTACACCTTC. Translation gives CASSLYRTADYGYTF.

In this sample, this clone turned up once. The chain employs TRBV5-1 and TRBJ2-3; TRBD2 matches at 10 bases. This CDR3 region has 15 residues. The germline gives CDR1 SGHRS, CDR2 YFSETQ. The J segment lost 1 base and the V segment lost 2 bases, leaving 1 base of the junction unmatched. DNA of the CDR3: TGCGCCAGCAGCTTTAGCGGGGGGCGCACAGATACGCAGTATTTT. Protein product: CASSFSGGRTDTQYF. The whole variable domain, filled in from reference TRBV5-1 and TRBJ2-3, reads KAGVTQTPRYLIKTRGQQVTLSCSPISGHRSVSWYQQTPGQGLQFLFEYFSETQRNKGNFPGRFSGRQFSNSRSEMNVSTLELGDSALYLCASSFSGGRTDTQYFGPGTRLTVL.

This clone was counted once. The chain links TRBV6-1 to TRBJ1-2; the match to TRBD1 covers 7 bases. Per germline, CDR1 MNHNS and CDR2 SASEGT. This CDR3 has 13 residues. J was trimmed by 7 bases and V by 2 bases; bases with no gene match: 4. Here the CDR3 DNA reads TGTGCCAGCAGTGAAACAGGGGTTAGTGGCTACACCTTC. Protein: CASSETGVSGYTF.

The chain uses TRBV5-6 and TRBJ1-4, with TRBD1 matching over 10 bases. The J segment lost 6 bases and the V segment lost 4 bases, leaving 6 bases of the junction unmatched. There are 15 residues in the CDR3. Per germline, CDR1 SGHDT and CDR2 YYEEEE. CDR3: CASSPWDRGYEKLFF. The CDR3 nucleotides are TGTGCCAGCAGCCCATGGGACAGGGGTTATGAAAAACTGTTTTTT.

The chain links TRBV18 to TRBJ1-3, with D unclear. V lost 4 bases and J lost 0, with 13 bases in between. The CDR3 has 16 residues. Germline V gene lookup returns CDR1 KGHSH and CDR2 LQKENI. The DNA of the CDR3 is TGTGCCAGCTCACGAGGGCTTCAAAACTCTGGAAACACCATATATTTT. It encodes CASSRGLQNSGNTIYF. The whole variable domain, remainder taken from reference TRBV18 and TRBJ1-3, is NAGVMQNPRHLVRRRGQEARLRCSPMKGHSHVYWYRQLPEEGLKFMVYLQKENIIDESGMPKERFSAEFPKEGPSILRIQQVVRGDSAAYFCASSRGLQNSGNTIYFGEGSWLTVV.

The rearrangement uses TRBV5-1 and TRBJ2-1, with 11 bases matching TRBD2. CDR1 SGHRS and CDR2 YFSETQ come from the germline V gene. The CDR3 length is 16 residues. V lost 4 bases to trimming and J lost 5 bases; unmatched junction nucleotides: 8. The CDR3, as DNA: TGCGCCAGCAGCCCGGTTAGCGGGGGGGAACACAATGAGCAGTTCTTC. Translated, it gives CASSPVSGGEHNEQFF.

This chain links TRBV7-2 with TRBJ2-7; D ambiguous. This CDR3 region has 14 residues. Germline V CDR1 and CDR2: SGHTA, FQGNSA. V lost 0 bases and J lost 2, with 8 bases in between. The CDR3 reads CASSLAFQTYEQYF. In DNA, the CDR3 is TGTGCCAGCAGCTTAGCCTTCCAGACCTACGAGCAGTACTTC.

V gene TRBV7-9 combines with J gene TRBJ2-2; D uncertain. The V end was cut by 7 bases, the J end by 1 base, with 16 bases between. The CDR3 spans 16 residues. In germline, CDR1 is SEHNR, CDR2 FQNEAQ (reference sequence). CDR3 DNA sequence: TGTGCCAGCACCAATCAGGCGCAGAGGAACACCGGGGAGCTGTTTTTT. As protein: CASTNQAQRNTGELFF.

This clone was picked up a small number of times. The chain links TRBV4-1 to TRBJ1-1; D perhaps matches TRBD1 (6 bases). The germline CDR1 and CDR2 sequences are MGHRA and YSYEKL. CDR3 length: 14 residues. Trimming cost V 4 bases and J 1 base, with 10 bases left between them. In DNA form, the CDR3 reads TGCGCCAGCAGCCCGGACAGATCGAACACTGAAGCTTTCTTT. Encoded protein: CASSPDRSNTEAFF.

The chain uses TRBV18 and TRBJ1-5; a weak D match, TRBD1 (5 bases). V lost 5 bases to trimming and J lost 0 bases, with 8 bases between them. The CDR3 has 14 amino acids. Germline loops: CDR1 KGHSH, CDR2 LQKENI. The CDR3 region is CASSAGFSNQPQHF. The CDR3 DNA follows: TGTGCCAGCTCAGCAGGGTTTAGCAATCAGCCCCAGCATTTT.

As for this clone: Other DNA sequences of this sample code for an identical CDR3. The genes are TRBV7-2 and TRBJ2-1; the D gene is possibly TRBD1 (5 bases). The germline V and J ends were trimmed by 2 bases and 4 bases, with 6 bases remaining between them. CDR3 length equals 13 residues. Germline loops: CDR1 SGHTA, CDR2 FQGNSA. In DNA form, the CDR3 reads TGTGCCAGCAGCTTACAGGGATACAATGAGCAGTTCTTC. This sequence encodes CASSLQGYNEQFF.

The V call is TRBV24-1, the J call TRBJ1-1; no clear D. CDR1 is KGHDR and CDR2 is SFDVKD in the germline V gene. The CDR3 loop spans 13 amino acids. Trimming cost V 7 bases and J 3 bases, with 11 bases left between them. The CDR3 spells CATSETADTEAFF. The DNA of the CDR3 is TGTGCCACCAGCGAAACAGCGGACACTGAAGCTTTCTTT.

This clone was found once. The V gene is TRBV16, the J gene TRBJ1-1; D unresolved. The CDR3 totals 13 residues. Germline values: CDR1 KGHSY, CDR2 FQNENV. The ends were cut back, 0 bases at V and 5 bases at J, with 7 bases in the middle. The DNA for the CDR3 is TGTGCCAGCAGCCAATCTCAGTTTACTGAAGCTTTCTTT. Its translation: CASSQSQFTEAFF.